This passage covers 17 T cell receptor beta chains from one sample sequenced in a study of T cell responses to AZD1222 COVID-19 vaccine. The protocol was immunoSEQ multiplex PCR, while the TCRdb copy is restricted to in-frame clones and leaves out a portion. The sample gives more than 40,000 clones, about nine tenths of which show up once; 30% to 45% is in the top ten. The sample here was peripheral blood, taken 28 days after the second AZD1222 dose. Receptors were obtained from an adult who received the AZD1222 COVID-19 vaccine.

In this sample, this clone turned up a few times. This chain uses TRBV10-3 with TRBJ1-2, with D possibly being TRBD1 (6 bases). This CDR3 has 13 residues. The ends were cut back, 7 bases at V and 3 bases at J, with 12 bases in the middle. Germline V CDR1 and CDR2: ENHRY, SYGVKD. This chain's CDR3 is CAITLTGDYGYTF. DNA of the CDR3: TGTGCCATCACCCTGACAGGTGACTATGGCTACACCTTC.

V and J are TRBV4-1 and TRBJ1-2, with 7 positions matching TRBD1. The CDR3 sequence is 15 residues long. V lost 0 bases and J lost 8; bases outside the gene matches: 9. Germline lookup yields CDR1 MGHRA and CDR2 YSYEKL. CDR3 residues: CASSQDRGQFQGYTF. In DNA form, the CDR3 reads TGCGCCAGCAGCCAAGATAGGGGACAGTTTCAGGGCTACACCTTC.

The CDR3 DNA sequence: TGTGCCAGTAGTATTGGCGACAGGGGCTATGGCTACACCTTC. It translates to CASSIGDRGYGYTF. The V and J genes are TRBV19 and TRBJ1-2, with 8 positions matching TRBD1. The V gene's germline CDR1 is LNHDA and CDR2 SQIVND (reference sequence). J lost 4 bases, V lost 3 bases, and 4 bases had no gene match. This CDR3 spans 14 amino acids.

The CDR3, as DNA: TGTGCCAGCAGTTTTTTGGGGGTCGATCAGCCCCAGCATTTT. This sequence encodes CASSFLGVDQPQHF. The chain employs TRBV27 and TRBJ1-5, with a tentative D call TRBD1 (5 bases). The CDR3 runs to 14 residues. Germline CDR1 is MNHEY and CDR2 is SMNVEV (reference sequence). V lost 3 bases and J 5 bases, leaving 11 bases between the germline ends.

This chain connects TRBV27 to TRBJ1-5, with 10 bases matching TRBD1. The germline V gene encodes CDR1 MNHEY and CDR2 SMNVEV (reference sequence). The V and J ends lost 6 bases and 6 bases, in that order; junction bases with no gene match: 8. The CDR3 runs 15 residues. CDR3 sequence: CASSPGQGYRQPQHF. In DNA form, the CDR3 reads TGTGCCAGCAGCCCGGGACAGGGGTATCGTCAGCCCCAGCATTTT.

The genes are TRBV7-2 and TRBJ1-2; 7 positions agree with TRBD1. The germline gives CDR1 SGHTA, CDR2 FQGNSA. The trim removed 6 bases at V and 4 bases at J, leaving 5 bases unmatched. The CDR3 sequence is 13 residues long. CDR3 in amino acids: CASRGQSVYGYTF. DNA of the CDR3: TGTGCCAGCAGGGGACAGTCCGTCTATGGCTACACCTTC. The variable domain in full, completed from reference TRBV7-2 and TRBJ1-2, reads GAGVSQSPSNKVTEKGKDVELRCDPISGHTALYWYRQSLGQGLEFLIYFQGNSAPDKSGLPSDRFSAERTGGSVSTLTIQRTQQEDSAVYLCASRGQSVYGYTFGSGTRLTVV.

This chain joins TRBV10-2 and TRBJ1-2; 11 bases are a match to TRBD1. The trim removed 0 bases at V and 6 bases at J, leaving 9 bases unmatched. Per the germline V gene, CDR1 is WSHSY and CDR2 is SAAADI. The length of the CDR3 is 17 residues. The CDR3 DNA is TGCGCCAGCAGTGAGTCATTTAGGACAGGGGGCGCGAATGGCTACACCTTC. Its translation is CASSESFRTGGANGYTF.

V is TRBV7-8 and J is TRBJ1-3, with D possibly being TRBD1 (5 bases). This CDR3 comprises 15 residues. V lost 5 bases and J lost 0, with 11 bases in between. The V gene's germline CDR1 is SGHVS and CDR2 FQNEAQ. The CDR3 DNA is TGTGCCAGCAGCGCCAGGGTTGACTCTGGAAACACCATATATTTT. Its translation: CASSARVDSGNTIYF.

This chain links TRBV2 with TRBJ1-1; 8 bases align to TRBD1. The CDR3 spans 14 residues. The V gene's germline CDR1 is SNHLY and CDR2 FYNNEI. With V trimmed by 7 bases and J by 3 bases, 7 bases remained unmatched. In DNA, the CDR3 is TGTGCCAGCAAAATGACAGGGGACTACACTGAAGCTTTCTTT. Its translation: CASKMTGDYTEAFF.

The chain joins TRBV27 to TRBJ1-5; TRBD1 might be the D (5 bases). The CDR3 is made up of 14 amino acids. The germline V gene encodes CDR1 MNHEY and CDR2 SMNVEV (reference sequence). The germline V and J ends were trimmed by 4 bases and 5 bases, with 12 bases remaining between them. CDR3 amino acids: CASSSTAMYQPQHF. In DNA, the CDR3 is TGTGCCAGCAGTTCGACAGCTATGTATCAGCCCCAGCATTTT.

The gene calls are TRBV5-4 and TRBJ2-5, with D possibly matching TRBD1 (6 bases). CDR3 size: 14 residues. Germline-derived CDR1 and CDR2 are SGHNT and YYREEE (reference sequence). V dropped 5 bases and J dropped 5 bases, with 16 bases sitting between them. The CDR3 reads CASSLSTGRETQYF. CDR3 coding DNA: TGTGCCAGCAGTTTAAGCACAGGGCGGGAGACCCAGTACTTC.

The chain combines TRBV30 with TRBJ1-2, with 7 bases matching TRBD1. This CDR3 region has 15 residues. J lost 3 bases, V lost 3 bases, and 10 bases had no gene match. CDR1 is GTSNPN and CDR2 is SVGIG in the germline V gene (reference sequence). CDR3 protein: CAWRETRQGHYGYTF. The CDR3 DNA sequence: TGTGCCTGGAGAGAAACCCGACAGGGCCACTATGGCTACACCTTC.

The rearrangement uses TRBV11-2 and TRBJ1-1; weak D call: TRBD1 (6 bases). Germline V CDR1 and CDR2: SGHAT, FQNNGV. The CDR3 loop spans 15 amino acids. V was trimmed by 7 bases and J by 3 bases, leaving 18 bases between them. The CDR3 loop reads CASTTSQGPYTEAFF. The CDR3 nucleotides read TGTGCCAGCACCACCTCACAGGGTCCGTACACTGAAGCTTTCTTT.

V is TRBV15 and J is TRBJ1-2, with TRBD1 as a possible D gene (5 bases). Trimming took off 0 bases at V and 4 bases at J, with 6 bases between the two ends. The CDR3 spans 13 residues. Germline V gene lookup returns CDR1 LNHNV and CDR2 YYDKDF (reference sequence). CDR3 nucleotide sequence: TGTGCCACCAGCAGAGATGGGGGCTATGGCTACACCTTC. It is translated as CATSRDGGYGYTF.

This chain links TRBV5-4 with TRBJ2-3, with 9 bases aligning to TRBD2. Germline lookup yields CDR1 SGHNT and CDR2 YYREEE (reference sequence). V shed 0 bases and J 2 bases; nucleotides not matched to a gene: 4. CDR3 length: 16 amino acids. CDR3 loop: CASSLVAGADTDTQYF. Written as DNA, the CDR3 is TGTGCCAGCAGCTTGGTAGCGGGGGCCGACACAGATACGCAGTATTTT. The whole variable domain, remainder taken from reference TRBV5-4 and TRBJ2-3, is ETGVTQSPTHLIKTRGQQVTLRCSSQSGHNTVSWYQQALGQGPQFIFQYYREEENGRGNFPPRFSGLQFPNYSSELNVNALELDDSALYLCASSLVAGADTDTQYFGPGTRLTVL.

J is TRBJ2-7 and V is TRBV27; D is ambiguous. Trimming removed 11 bases at V and 0 bases at J, with 11 bases between. The CDR3 runs 12 residues. Germline CDR1 MNHEY, CDR2 SMNVEV (reference sequence). The chain's CDR3 is CACTASSYEQYF. The CDR3 region has the DNA TGTGCCTGTACTGCGAGCTCCTACGAGCAGTACTTC.

The chain uses TRBV4-3 and TRBJ2-1; D gene unclear. With 3 bases removed from V and 7 bases from J, the gap between germline ends came to 13 bases. The germline gives CDR1 LGHNA, CDR2 YSLEER. This CDR3 spans 14 amino acids. CDR3 in DNA: TGCGCCAGCAGCCAGTTAGGAGCCTCTAATGAGCAGTTCTTC. Amino acid sequence: CASSQLGASNEQFF.